A selection of T cell receptor beta chains follows, all from one sample in a study of blood T cell repertoires in COVID-19. Sequencing was performed with immunoSEQ multiplex PCR; in TCRdb, only in-frame clones are kept and a portion is missing. The data contain 200,000 or so clones, roughly 84% of them singletons. The sequenced material came from peripheral blood. The receptors were sampled from a man in his forties with active or convalescent COVID-19. Each CDR3 is given with its conserved first and last residue. D genes are given only for firm matches. Rows give clone size only sometimes, using once, few, many, or a class for an expanded clone.

>NA|NA|TRBV11-2|TRBJ1-1
CASMTGRRTFF
TGTGCCAGCATGACAGGAAGGAGGACTTTCTTT
>NA|once|TRBV28|TRBJ2-7
CASSFAGSFDEQYF
TGTGCCAGCAGTTTTGCAGGATCTTTTGACGAGCAGTACTTC
>TRBD1|NA|TRBV28|TRBJ2-7
CASTLTGGYEQYF
TGTGCCAGCACCCTAACAGGGGGCTACGAGCAGTACTTC
>NA|NA|TRBV5-1|TRBJ1-1
CASSSGQMNTEAFF
TGCGCCAGCAGCTCTGGACAGATGAACACTGAAGCTTTCTTT
>NA|once|TRBV27|TRBJ2-2
CASAPNTGVNTGELFF
TGTGCCAGCGCCCCTAATACAGGCGTGAACACCGGGGAGCTGTTTTTT
>TRBD2|NA|TRBV5-1|TRBJ2-5
CASSALAGDQETQYF
TGCGCCAGCAGCGCACTAGCGGGGGATCAAGAGACCCAGTACTTC
>NA|NA|TRBV5-4|TRBJ2-2
CASSLFITGELFF
TGTGCCAGCAGCTTGTTTATCACCGGGGAGCTGTTTTTT
>NA|NA|TRBV6-5|TRBJ1-3
CASRAVSGNTIYF
TGTGCCAGCAGGGCGGTCTCTGGAAACACCATATATTTT
>NA|NA|TRBV4-2|TRBJ1-1
CASSQSGSTEAFF
TGTGCCAGCAGCCAATCAGGGTCCACTGAAGCTTTCTTT
>NA|NA|TRBV27|TRBJ2-7
CASRGGVYEQYF
TGTGCCAGCAGGGGGGGTGTCTACGAGCAGTACTTC
>NA|NA|TRBV14|TRBJ1-1
CASSFFRGNTEAFF
TGTGCCAGCAGCTTTTTTAGGGGCAACACTGAAGCTTTCTTT
>TRBD2|NA|TRBV5-8|TRBJ2-1
CASSLRGGRYNEQFF
TGTGCCAGCAGCCTCCGGGGGGGTCGGTACAATGAGCAGTTCTTC
>TRBD2|NA|TRBV19|TRBJ2-5
CASSMMGGAQETQYF
TGTGCCAGTAGTATGATGGGAGGGGCCCAAGAGACCCAGTACTTC
>TRBD1|NA|TRBV27|TRBJ1-1
CASSRQGRADTEAFF
TGTGCCAGCAGTCGACAGGGGAGGGCGGATACTGAAGCTTTCTTT